This T cell receptor beta chain is drawn from a study of OX40 agonist ivuxolimab in advanced cancers. At the level of the study: The dose-escalation cohort was over 65% male, with a mean age of around 60 years, ranging about 23 to 80. Partial responses were observed in three patients, of whom one had hepatocellular carcinoma and two had cutaneous melanoma.

Libraries were prepared by immunoSEQ multiplex PCR; TCRdb keeps only in-frame clonotypes and omits some of them. This repertoire shows 82,000 or so clones, roughly 90% found once; its top ten account for roughly 0.65%. Study-level points and caveats: Some nonresponders also had low normalized T-cell clonal expansion.

To note about this clone: Its antigen is unidentified.

Looked up from germline, CDR1 is SGHRS and CDR2 is YFSETQ. This CDR3 contains 13 residues. V lost 2 bases to trimming and J lost 10 bases, with 13 bases between them. This TCR was recovered from an adult with an advanced solid tumor such as melanoma, head and neck, liver or kidney cancer. The rearrangement joins TRBV5-1 to TRBJ2-1; D uncertain. This material consisted of CD4+ or CD8+ T cells sorted from blood, taken in a trial of the OX40 agonist ivuxolimab. This CDR3 reads CASSFDPMGEQFF. The CDR3 DNA sequence: TGCGCCAGCAGCTTCGACCCTATGGGGGAGCAGTTCTTC.